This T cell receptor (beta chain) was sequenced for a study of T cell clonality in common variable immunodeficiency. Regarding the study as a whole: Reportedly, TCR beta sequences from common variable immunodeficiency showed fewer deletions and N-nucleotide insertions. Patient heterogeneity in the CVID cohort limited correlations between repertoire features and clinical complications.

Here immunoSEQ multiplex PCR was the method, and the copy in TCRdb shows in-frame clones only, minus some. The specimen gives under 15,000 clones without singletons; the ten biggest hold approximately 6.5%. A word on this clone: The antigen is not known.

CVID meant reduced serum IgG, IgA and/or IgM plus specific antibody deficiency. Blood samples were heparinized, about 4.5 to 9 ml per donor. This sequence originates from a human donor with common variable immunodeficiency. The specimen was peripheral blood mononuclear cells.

Partial CDR3 DNA: TGTGCCAGCAGCTTAGGTCTGGCAATGGCAGTGAACACCGGGGAG. It is translated as CASSLGLAMAVNTGE. The full CDR3 is CASSLGLAMAVNTGELFF. The chain carries TRBV7-8 and TRBJ2-2; D is ambiguous. The DNA ends 3 residues before the CDR3 does, and the rest of the CDR3 is filled in from the germline J gene. Germline lookup yields CDR1 SGHVS and CDR2 FQNEAQ. V lost 1 base, J lost 1 base, and 16 bases lay in between. This CDR3 has 18 residues. Variable domain in full (rest from reference TRBV7-8 and TRBJ2-2): GAGVSQSPRYKVAKRGQDVALRCDPISGHVSLFWYQQALGQGPEFLTYFQNEAQLDKSGLPSDRFFAERPEGSVSTLKIQRTQQEDSAVYLCASSLGLAMAVNTGELFFGEGSRLTVL.